A single sample gave rise to the 3 T cell receptor beta chains below, sequenced in a study of identical twins. One entry per CDR3 protein results from TCRdb running MiXCR on the 5' RACE reads. The repertoire holds 700,000 or so distinct CDR3 sequences, with less than 10% as singletons. These data were also filed under a second study, of yellow fever vaccine responses in identical twins.

The specimen was PBMCs. The receptors shown here come from a woman between 18 and 29 years old in good health.

There are a few counts of this clonotype. The chain combines TRBV29-1 with TRBJ1-1; D gene uncertain. V lost 4 bases and J 0 bases, leaving 6 bases between the germline ends. The germline CDR1 and CDR2 sequences are SQVTM and ANQGSEA. The CDR3 totals 12 residues. CDR3 sequence (DNA): TGCAGCGTTGCACCCATGAACACTGAAGCTTTCTTT. Its translation: CSVAPMNTEAFF.

The rearrangement joins TRBV7-8 to TRBJ2-5, with 9 bases matching TRBD1. Germline V lookup: CDR1 SGHVS, CDR2 FQNEAQ. V was clipped by 4 bases and J by 4 bases; unmatched bases: 13. The CDR3 spans 17 residues. DNA for the CDR3: TGTGCCAGCAGCTCGCGACAGGGGGTTATCTCCGGAGAGACCCAGTACTTC. Translated: CASSSRQGVISGETQYF.

Many counts were recorded for this clonotype. This chain uses TRBV9 with TRBJ1-6, with D unresolved. Looked up from germline, CDR1 is SGDLS and CDR2 is YYNGEE. The CDR3 has 14 residues. Trimming took off 0 bases at V and 5 bases at J, with 6 bases between the two ends. CDR3 nucleotide sequence: TGTGCCAGCAGCGTAGAGAGCCATAATTCACCCCTCCACTTT. The encoded protein is CASSVESHNSPLHF.